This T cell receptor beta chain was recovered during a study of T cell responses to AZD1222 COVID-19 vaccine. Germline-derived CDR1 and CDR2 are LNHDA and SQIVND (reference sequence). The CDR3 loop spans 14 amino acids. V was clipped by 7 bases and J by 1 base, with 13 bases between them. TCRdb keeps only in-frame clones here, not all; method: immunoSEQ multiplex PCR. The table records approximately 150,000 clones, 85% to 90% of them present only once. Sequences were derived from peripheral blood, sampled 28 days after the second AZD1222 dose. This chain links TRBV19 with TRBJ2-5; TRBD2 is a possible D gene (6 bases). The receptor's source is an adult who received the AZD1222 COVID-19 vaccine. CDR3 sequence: CASTKGLFQETQYF. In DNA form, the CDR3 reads TGTGCCAGTACCAAGGGACTGTTCCAAGAGACCCAGTACTTC. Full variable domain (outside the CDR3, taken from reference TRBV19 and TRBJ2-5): DGGITQSPKYLFRKEGQNVTLSCEQNLNHDAMYWYRQDPGQGLRLIYYSQIVNDFQKGDIAEGYSVSREKKESFPLTVTSAQKNPTAFYLCASTKGLFQETQYFGPGTRLLVL.